This passage covers 30 T cell receptor beta chains from one sample sequenced in a study of sequential checkpoint blockade in melanoma. Treatment here: randomized to nivolumab then ipilimumab (arm A) or the reverse (arm B). Sequencing used immunoSEQ multiplex PCR; TCRdb keeps in-frame clones, though not all of them. The sample lists roughly 28,000 clones; 60% to 85% were seen once. This material consisted of CD8+ T cells sorted from blood (inferred from file names), taken from a patient given nivolumab and ipilimumab in sequence. These receptor sequences come from a human donor with melanoma.

V is TRBV6-6 and J is TRBJ1-1; the D is unclear. This CDR3 has 14 amino acids. V shed 0 bases and J shed 3 bases, with 8 bases lying between them. Germline V CDR1 and CDR2: MNHNY, SVGAGI (reference sequence). CDR3: CASSYSRRDTEAFF. DNA for the CDR3: TGTGCCAGCAGTTACTCGAGACGGGACACTGAAGCTTTCTTT.

The CDR3 reads CASSQTTGNYNEQFF. CDR3 nucleotides: TGCGCCAGCAGCCAAACCACGGGAAACTACAATGAGCAGTTCTTC. The gene calls are TRBV4-1 and TRBJ2-1, with a weak D call TRBD2 (5 bases). The germline CDR1 and CDR2 sequences are MGHRA and YSYEKL. Trimming pared 2 bases from V and 3 bases from J, leaving 11 bases between. CDR3 length: 15 residues.

V and J are TRBV29-1 and TRBJ2-2; maybe TRBD1 (6 bases). The V end was cut by 7 bases, the J end by 7 bases, with 13 bases between. CDR3 size: 12 residues. Germline V gene sequence: CDR1 SQVTM, CDR2 ANQGSEA. CDR3 amino acids: CSARKGVGELFF. Here the CDR3 DNA reads TGCAGCGCCCGCAAGGGGGTCGGGGAGCTGTTTTTT.

This chain joins TRBV29-1 and TRBJ1-4, with D possibly being TRBD1 (5 bases). Germline CDR1 and CDR2: SQVTM and ANQGSEA. Trimming took off 8 bases at V and 0 bases at J, with 19 bases between the two ends. This CDR3 is 16 amino acids long. The CDR3 protein is CSPCHVTDATNEKLFF. In DNA form, the CDR3 reads TGCAGCCCGTGCCACGTGACAGATGCAACTAATGAAAAACTGTTTTTT.

The table lists this clone with a count of one. The rearrangement joins TRBV4-2 to TRBJ2-7; TRBD1 agrees at 10 bases. Germline CDR1 is LGHNA and CDR2 is YNFKEQ. The CDR3 spans 15 residues. Trimming cost V 0 bases and J 3 bases; bases outside gene matches: 2. The CDR3 loop is CASSQETGGYYEQYF. The CDR3 DNA reads TGTGCCAGCAGCCAAGAGACAGGGGGCTACTACGAGCAGTACTTC.

The V gene is TRBV9, the J gene TRBJ1-4, with 8 positions matching TRBD1. Germline CDR1 and CDR2: SGDLS and YYNGEE. The CDR3 covers 16 residues. J gave up 4 bases and V 4 bases, and 9 bases lay outside the gene matches. The CDR3 is CASSSDRGENNEKLFF. The CDR3 DNA reads as TGTGCCAGCAGCTCCGACAGGGGTGAGAATAATGAAAAACTGTTTTTT.

This chain joins TRBV2 and TRBJ2-3; TRBD1 aligns across 9 bases. Germline CDR1 and CDR2: SNHLY and FYNNEI. The CDR3 totals 15 residues. J lost 4 bases, V lost 3 bases, and 5 bases had no gene match. The CDR3 nucleotides are TGTGCCAGCAGTGAGGCAACAGGGGGCGCAGATACGCAGTATTTT. Translation gives CASSEATGGADTQYF.

As DNA, the CDR3 is TGTGCCAGCAGCCAAGATTCCCTGCTGACCGGGGGGGGGTACGAGCAGTACTTC. Protein product: CASSQDSLLTGGGYEQYF. The V call is TRBV4-2, the J call TRBJ2-7; TRBD2 agrees at 8 bases. The CDR3 has 18 residues. From germline, CDR1 is LGHNA and CDR2 YNFKEQ. Losses at the gene ends were 0 bases for V and 4 bases for J; bases not matched to a gene: 14.

The chain couples TRBV9 to TRBJ2-1, with a weak D call TRBD2 (6 bases). This CDR3 has 15 residues. Germline loops: CDR1 SGDLS, CDR2 YYNGEE. The germline V and J ends were trimmed by 0 bases and 3 bases, with 10 bases remaining between them. CDR3 bases: TGTGCCAGCAGCGTAGATGGGACTGACTACAATGAGCAGTTCTTC. It specifies CASSVDGTDYNEQFF.

This clone was counted a few times. The chain couples TRBV4-1 to TRBJ1-3; D is undetermined. The CDR3 extends over 17 amino acids. Germline loops: CDR1 MGHRA, CDR2 YSYEKL. V dropped 0 bases and J dropped 4 bases, with 16 bases sitting between them. The CDR3 region is CASSQEFGLGVGNTIYF. The DNA of the CDR3 is TGCGCCAGCAGCCAAGAATTCGGACTGGGTGTAGGAAACACCATATATTTT.

The chain is built from TRBV9 and TRBJ2-6; the match to TRBD1 covers 9 bases. This CDR3 has 17 residues. The V and J ends lost 3 bases and 0 bases, in that order; junction bases with no gene match: 4. Germline V lookup: CDR1 SGDLS, CDR2 YYNGEE. The CDR3 here is CASSDGTGISGANVLTF. The DNA of the CDR3 is TGTGCCAGCAGCGACGGGACAGGGATCTCTGGGGCCAACGTCCTGACTTTC.

This chain connects TRBV7-8 to TRBJ2-2, with 11 bases fitting TRBD2. V was pared by 5 bases and J by 2 bases, with 7 bases of the junction left unmatched. CDR1 and CDR2 (germline): SGHVS, FQNEAQ. CDR3 length: 17 amino acids. The CDR3 DNA is TGTGCCAGCAGCGTCTCGACTAGCGGGGATAACACCGGGGAGCTGTTTTTT. Its translation: CASSVSTSGDNTGELFF.

The chain carries TRBV4-2 and TRBJ2-3; possibly TRBD1 for D (5 bases). The germline V and J ends were trimmed by 2 bases and 4 bases, with 16 bases remaining between them. This CDR3 comprises 16 residues. Germline loops: CDR1 LGHNA, CDR2 YNFKEQ. CDR3 coding DNA: TGTGCCAGCAGCCAAATGACGCGGCAGGGCGCAGATACGCAGTATTTT. Translation: CASSQMTRQGADTQYF.

The chain couples TRBV19 to TRBJ2-7, with D unclear. Germline CDR1 is LNHDA and CDR2 is SQIVND (reference sequence). The CDR3 runs to 14 residues. V lost 3 bases and J lost 0, with 9 bases in between. CDR3 amino acids: CASSMVLSSYEQYF. CDR3 nucleotides: TGTGCCAGTAGTATGGTCCTGAGCTCCTACGAGCAGTACTTC.

This clone turned up a few times. This sequence joins TRBV6-1 and TRBJ1-5, with no clear D. CDR1 is MNHNS, CDR2 SASEGT, per germline. Trimming pared 4 bases from V and 7 bases from J, leaving 17 bases between. The CDR3 spans 15 residues. CDR3 coding DNA: TGTGCCAGCAGTGTCTCGGAGGACGGTATACAGCCCCAGCATTTT. It encodes CASSVSEDGIQPQHF.

The V and J genes are TRBV6-1 and TRBJ1-5; D gene ambiguous. Germline CDR1 is MNHNS and CDR2 is SASEGT. The CDR3 runs 15 residues. The V gene lost 6 bases and the J gene lost 0 bases, with 12 bases spanning the gap. The CDR3 coding sequence is TGTGCCAGCAGGCCCCGATTAGTTAGCAATCAGCCCCAGCATTTT. It codes for CASRPRLVSNQPQHF.

This clone was recorded a few times. The rearrangement uses TRBV9 and TRBJ2-1; D is possibly TRBD1 (6 bases). Germline CDR1 and CDR2: SGDLS and YYNGEE. The CDR3 runs to 16 residues. With 1 base removed from V and 5 bases from J, the gap between germline ends came to 16 bases. CDR3 DNA: TGTGCCAGCAGCGTAACCGGACAGAGGGACCACAATGAGCAGTTCTTC. It yields the protein CASSVTGQRDHNEQFF.

The gene calls are TRBV2 and TRBJ2-1, with D possibly being TRBD1 (6 bases). From germline, CDR1 is SNHLY and CDR2 FYNNEI. Trimming took off 2 bases at V and 2 bases at J, with 13 bases between the two ends. The CDR3 consists of 16 residues. In DNA form, the CDR3 reads TGTGCCAGCAGTGAAATGGGTACAGGGCCCTACAATGAGCAGTTCTTC. It codes for CASSEMGTGPYNEQFF.

The rearrangement uses TRBV4-1 and TRBJ2-1; TRBD2 aligns across 15 bases. The CDR3 spans 16 residues. Per the germline V gene, CDR1 is MGHRA and CDR2 is YSYEKL. V lost 4 bases and J lost 11; bases outside the gene matches: 9. The CDR3 sequence: CASSLIRTSGGEKQFF. In nucleotides, the CDR3 is TGCGCCAGCAGCCTGATTAGGACTAGCGGGGGGGAGAAGCAGTTCTTC.

The V gene is TRBV6-5, the J gene TRBJ2-7; 11 nucleotides align to TRBD2. The CDR3 consists of 14 residues. The trim removed 6 bases at V and 2 bases at J, leaving 3 bases unmatched. Germline CDR1 reads MNHEY; CDR2 reads SVGAGI. CDR3 sequence (DNA): TGTGCCAGCAGACTGACTAGCGGGGCCTACGAGCAGTACTTC. Translated, it gives CASRLTSGAYEQYF.

The V and J genes are TRBV4-1 and TRBJ2-2; tentative D call: TRBD1 (5 bases). The CDR3 is made up of 15 amino acids. Trimming stripped 1 base from V and 4 bases from J, with 10 bases between. CDR1 is MGHRA, CDR2 YSYEKL, per germline. Written as DNA, the CDR3 is TGCGCCAGCAGCCAAGGTTTTCAGGGCACCGGGGAGCTGTTTTTT. This encodes CASSQGFQGTGELFF.

V gene TRBV15 combines with J gene TRBJ2-7; D may be TRBD1 (5 bases). This CDR3 comprises 13 residues. Per the germline V gene, CDR1 is LNHNV and CDR2 is YYDKDF (reference sequence). V was pared by 0 bases and J by 2 bases, with 5 bases between. CDR3 sequence (DNA): TGTGCCACCAGCAGAGAAGGGGCCTACGAGCAGTACTTC. The encoded protein is CATSREGAYEQYF.

This clone showed up just once. The chain is built from TRBV5-5 and TRBJ1-1; weak D call: TRBD1 (6 bases). Germline-derived CDR1 and CDR2 are SGHKS and YYEKEE (reference sequence). The CDR3 is made up of 17 amino acids. V lost 4 bases, J lost 5 bases, and 24 bases lay in between. CDR3 protein: CASSLNRDKVPRTEAFF. In nucleotides, the CDR3 is TGTGCCAGCAGCCTAAACCGGGACAAGGTCCCTCGGACTGAAGCTTTCTTT.

The gene calls are TRBV18 and TRBJ2-2; maybe TRBD2 (6 bases). The length of the CDR3 is 17 residues. Germline values: CDR1 KGHSH, CDR2 LQKENI. V lost 5 bases to trimming and J lost 3 bases, with 19 bases between them. The CDR3 nucleotides are TGTGCCAGCTCATCTACCGTGTCGGGGGTGGACACCGGGGAGCTGTTTTTT. Encoded protein: CASSSTVSGVDTGELFF.

V is TRBV19 and J is TRBJ2-2; 7 bases are a match to TRBD2. Per germline, CDR1 LNHDA and CDR2 SQIVND (reference sequence). The CDR3 is 15 amino acids. J was trimmed by 7 bases and V by 3 bases; bases with no gene match: 8. The CDR3 is CASSISALANGELFF. CDR3 nucleotides: TGTGCCAGTAGTATCTCGGCACTAGCGAACGGGGAGCTGTTTTTT.

This clone came up once. This chain connects TRBV9 to TRBJ2-1, with 10 bases lining up with TRBD2. The CDR3 sequence is 15 residues long. Losses at the gene ends were 4 bases for V and 8 bases for J; bases not matched to a gene: 9. Germline values: CDR1 SGDLS, CDR2 YYNGEE. Here the CDR3 DNA reads TGTGCCAGCAGCTCTTCTAGCGGGGGCTGGGATGAGCAGTTCTTC. Amino acid sequence: CASSSSSGGWDEQFF.

This clone qualifies as medium-sized. The rearrangement joins TRBV9 to TRBJ2-7; TRBD1 agrees at 11 bases. The germline CDR1 and CDR2 sequences are SGDLS and YYNGEE. The CDR3 covers 14 residues. The V segment lost 4 bases and the J segment 5 bases; nucleotides outside the gene matches: 5. This CDR3 reads CASSIGTGGDEQYF. CDR3 DNA sequence: TGTGCCAGCAGCATCGGGACAGGGGGAGACGAGCAGTACTTC.

This clone was found a few times. V is TRBV28 and J is TRBJ2-1; D is ambiguous. Germline CDR1 and CDR2: MDHEN and SYDVKM. This CDR3 contains 13 residues. Trimming removed 6 bases from V and 5 bases from J, with 11 bases in between. Here the CDR3 DNA reads TGTGCCAGCAGAGGTGGAGAGGACAATGAGCAGTTCTTC. This gives the protein CASRGGEDNEQFF.

V gene TRBV4-1 combines with J gene TRBJ2-1; TRBD2 is a possible D gene (5 bases). Trimming shortened V by 4 bases and J by 7 bases, and 14 bases separated the two germline ends. The CDR3 has 14 amino acids. Germline loops: CDR1 MGHRA, CDR2 YSYEKL. CDR3 DNA sequence: TGCGCCAGCAGCCCCGGGATATCCCTTAATGAGCAGTTCTTC. As protein: CASSPGISLNEQFF.

This chain connects TRBV10-1 to TRBJ2-5; the D gene is possibly TRBD1 (5 bases). Germline V gene lookup returns CDR1 WNHNN and CDR2 SYGVQD (reference sequence). The CDR3 totals 11 residues. CDR3 bases: TGCCGCCGACAGTCCCAAGAGACCCAGTACTTC. Translation gives CRRQSQETQYF.